This entry is about one T cell receptor (beta chain). The CDR3 has 12 amino acids. Germline V lookup: CDR1 SQVTM, CDR2 ANQGSEA. This entry belongs to a study of blood T cell repertoires in COVID-19. Only in-frame clones appear in the TCRdb table, and some are missing; sequencing was by immunoSEQ multiplex PCR. The sample consists of 150,000 to 200,000 clones, approximately 92% of them appearing once. The sequence derives from a man aged 50 to 59 with acute or convalescent COVID-19. The V call is TRBV29-1, the J call TRBJ2-1; D is unclear. The sample taken for sequencing was peripheral blood. CDR3 sequence: CAASSSYNEQFF. CDR3 coding DNA: TGCGCCGCTTCGAGCTCCTACAATGAGCAGTTCTTC.